What follows are 30 T cell receptor beta chains derived from one specimen sequenced in a study of OX40 agonist ivuxolimab in advanced cancers. TCRdb's copy holds only in-frame clones and misses some; the assay was immunoSEQ multiplex PCR. Of fewer than 100,000 clones in the sample, around 80% are singletons; the top ten hold 0.44%. The sequencing here drew on CD4+ or CD8+ T cells sorted from blood, taken in a trial of the OX40 agonist ivuxolimab. These receptors were obtained from an adult with an advanced solid tumor such as melanoma, head and neck, liver or kidney cancer.

The CDR3 protein is CASSRQGAKYNEQFF. Here the CDR3 DNA reads TGTGCCAGTAGTCGACAGGGAGCAAAGTACAATGAGCAGTTCTTC. The gene calls are TRBV19 and TRBJ2-1; 7 positions agree with TRBD1. Trimming at V came to 5 bases and at J to 4 bases, leaving 8 bases not matched to a gene. The CDR3 is made up of 15 amino acids. Per the germline V gene, CDR1 is LNHDA and CDR2 is SQIVND (reference sequence). The entire variable domain, with the rest obtained from reference TRBV19 and TRBJ2-1, is as follows: DGGITQSPKYLFRKEGQNVTLSCEQNLNHDAMYWYRQDPGQGLRLIYYSQIVNDFQKGDIAEGYSVSREKKESFPLTVTSAQKNPTAFYLCASSRQGAKYNEQFFGPGTRLTVL.

As concerns this clone: Within the sample, other DNA sequences also encode this same CDR3. This sequence joins TRBV19 and TRBJ1-4, with D possibly matching TRBD1 (5 bases). CDR1 and CDR2 (germline): LNHDA, SQIVND (reference sequence). Deletions cut 3 bases from V and 9 bases from J, with 8 bases between. CDR3 size: 12 residues. Here the CDR3 reads CASSIGGKKLFF. DNA for the CDR3: TGTGCCAGTAGTATCGGGGGGAAAAAACTGTTTTTT.

The chain is built from TRBV6-6 and TRBJ1-1; D not resolved. The germline V and J ends were trimmed by 7 bases and 1 base, with 13 bases remaining between them. The CDR3 sequence is 14 residues long. The germline gives CDR1 MNHNY, CDR2 SVGAGI (reference sequence). CDR3 in DNA: TGTGCCAGCATGGCGGCCGTAGGGAACACTGAAGCTTTCTTT. Translation gives CASMAAVGNTEAFF.

CDR3 sequence reads: CASTRGDTASYEQYF. CDR3 DNA sequence: TGTGCCAGCACTAGAGGGGACACGGCCTCCTACGAGCAGTACTTC. The gene calls are TRBV9 and TRBJ2-7, with D maybe TRBD1 (6 bases). Trimming cost V 6 bases and J 0 bases, with 16 bases left between them. The CDR3 loop spans 15 amino acids. Looked up from germline, CDR1 is SGDLS and CDR2 is YYNGEE.

The chain joins TRBV5-1 to TRBJ1-5, with D possibly matching TRBD1 (6 bases). The V gene lost 3 bases and the J gene lost 7 bases, with 17 bases spanning the gap. The germline V gene encodes CDR1 SGHRS and CDR2 YFSETQ. This CDR3 comprises 15 residues. The CDR3 nucleotides read TGCGCCAGCAGCTCCCGTCCAGGGGCCGTACAGCCCCAGCATTTT. Its protein is CASSSRPGAVQPQHF.

In its sample, this clone was seen once. The chain combines TRBV27 with TRBJ2-1; 13 bases map to TRBD2. The germline CDR1 and CDR2 sequences are MNHEY and SMNVEV (reference sequence). This CDR3 has 16 amino acids. After removal of 2 bases from V and 7 bases from J, the junction contained 5 bases not matched to a gene. CDR3 sequence: CASSLSTSGGGNEQFF. CDR3 nucleotide sequence: TGTGCCAGCAGTTTAAGTACTAGCGGGGGGGGTAATGAGCAGTTCTTC.

This chain connects TRBV15 to TRBJ1-3, with 8 bases identical to TRBD1. The V segment lost 0 bases and the J segment 3 bases; nucleotides outside the gene matches: 1. The length of the CDR3 is 15 residues. The germline gives CDR1 LNHNV, CDR2 YYDKDF (reference sequence). CDR3 region: CATSRDDRGGNTIYF. CDR3 nucleotide sequence: TGTGCCACCAGCAGAGATGACAGGGGTGGAAACACCATATATTTT. The full variable domain, with the rest looked up from reference TRBV15 and TRBJ1-3, is DAMVIQNPRYQVTQFGKPVTLSCSQTLNHNVMYWYQQKSSQAPKLLFHYYDKDFNNEADTPDNFQSRRPNTSFCFLDIRSPGLGDTAMYLCATSRDDRGGNTIYFGEGSWLTVV.

The chain employs TRBV5-1 and TRBJ2-7; D ambiguous. Germline V CDR1 and CDR2: SGHRS, YFSETQ. Trimming shortened V by 4 bases and J by 0 bases, and 11 bases separated the two germline ends. The CDR3 is 14 amino acids. This CDR3 reads CASSPGSASYEQYF. The CDR3 DNA is TGCGCCAGCAGCCCCGGGTCGGCCTCCTACGAGCAGTACTTC.

This clone was seen only once. This sequence joins TRBV30 and TRBJ2-1, with unresolved D. Germline V gene data show CDR1 as GTSNPN and CDR2 as SVGIG (reference sequence). Trimming removed 2 bases from V and 11 bases from J, with 13 bases in between. The CDR3 loop spans 12 amino acids. The CDR3 reads CAWSKGGSQQFF. CDR3 DNA sequence: TGTGCCTGGAGTAAGGGCGGATCGCAGCAGTTCTTC.

V and J are TRBV2 and TRBJ2-7, with 10 bases aligning to TRBD2. CDR3 length equals 16 residues. CDR1 and CDR2 (germline): SNHLY, FYNNEI. The junction had 10 bases not matched to a gene; V was cut back by 6 bases and J by 2 bases. For the CDR3, the DNA is TGTGCCAGCAGACTAGCGGGACTCCCCGGGACCTACGAGCAGTACTTC. It encodes CASRLAGLPGTYEQYF.

V and J are TRBV5-1 and TRBJ1-2; perhaps TRBD1 as D (5 bases). The CDR3 consists of 14 residues. Per germline, CDR1 SGHRS and CDR2 YFSETQ. V was clipped by 0 bases and J by 5 bases, with 11 bases between them. In DNA form, the CDR3 reads TGCGCCAGCAGCTTGGATCGGGGACGGTATGGCTACACCTTC. This gives the protein CASSLDRGRYGYTF.

The V and J genes are TRBV5-1 and TRBJ1-1; a weak D match, TRBD1 (5 bases). This CDR3 has 14 amino acids. Between the trimmed V and J ends, which lost 4 bases and 4 bases, there was a span of 14 bases. From germline, CDR1 is SGHRS and CDR2 YFSETQ. The CDR3 protein is CASSLGTRGTEAFF. The CDR3, as DNA: TGCGCCAGCAGCCTAGGGACCCGGGGCACTGAAGCTTTCTTT.

V and J are TRBV28 and TRBJ1-2, with D possibly matching TRBD1 (6 bases). The CDR3 totals 12 residues. The germline gives CDR1 MDHEN, CDR2 SYDVKM. Trimming removed 7 bases from V and 4 bases from J, with 10 bases in between. The CDR3 loop is CASIQGIYGYTF. CDR3 nucleotides: TGTGCCAGCATCCAGGGGATCTATGGCTACACCTTC.

V gene TRBV2 combines with J gene TRBJ1-5, with 10 bases lining up with TRBD1. The CDR3 totals 16 residues. V trimming: 4 bases; J trimming: 0 bases; junction bases outside the gene matches: 3. The V gene's germline CDR1 is SNHLY and CDR2 FYNNEI. The CDR3 protein is CASSVRDRGSNQPQHF. CDR3 nucleotide sequence: TGTGCCAGCAGTGTCCGGGACAGGGGTAGCAATCAGCCCCAGCATTTT.

This CDR3 reads CAWSTGTVTYGYTF. The CDR3 region has the DNA TGTGCCTGGAGCACCGGGACAGTAACCTATGGCTACACCTTC. This sequence joins TRBV30 and TRBJ1-2, with TRBD1 identical over 7 bases. Trimming at V came to 3 bases and at J to 4 bases, leaving 8 bases not matched to a gene. CDR3 length: 14 amino acids. Germline V CDR1 and CDR2: GTSNPN, SVGIG (reference sequence).

The chain recombines TRBV19 with TRBJ1-5, with unresolved D. Germline assignment: CDR1 LNHDA and CDR2 SQIVND (reference sequence). The CDR3 covers 14 residues. V shed 2 bases and J shed 3 bases, with 8 bases lying between them. The CDR3, as DNA: TGTGCCAGTAGTATAAGGCTGCTCAATCAGCCCCAGCATTTT. Translating it yields CASSIRLLNQPQHF.

The chain employs TRBV10-3 and TRBJ1-1; no clear D. Per the germline V gene, CDR1 is ENHRY and CDR2 is SYGVKD. The CDR3 runs 17 residues. V lost 3 bases, J lost 1 base, and 18 bases lay in between. The DNA of the CDR3 is TGTGCCATCAGTGAAAGGATCGGCAGGCATACGAACACTGAAGCTTTCTTT. It specifies CAISERIGRHTNTEAFF.

In its sample, this clone was seen a few times. The chain uses TRBV2 and TRBJ1-6; TRBD1 agrees at 7 bases. The ends lost 6 bases at V and 10 bases at J; junction bases unmatched: 12. Germline V gives CDR1 SNHLY, CDR2 FYNNEI. The CDR3 runs 15 residues. This chain's CDR3 is CASSTLGQDVSPLHF. The CDR3 DNA follows: TGTGCCAGCAGCACTCTCGGACAGGATGTGTCACCCCTCCACTTT.

CDR3 in amino acids: CSARISYEQYF. The CDR3 DNA is TGCAGTGCTAGGATTTCCTACGAGCAGTACTTC. This chain joins TRBV20-1 and TRBJ2-7; no definite D call. With 3 bases removed from V and 1 base from J, the gap between germline ends came to 4 bases. The CDR3 sequence is 11 residues long. The germline V gene encodes CDR1 DFQATT and CDR2 SNEGSKA (reference sequence).

This clone turned up a few times. This chain links TRBV4-2 with TRBJ1-5; 8 positions match TRBD1. The CDR3 loop spans 17 amino acids. V trimming: 0 bases; J trimming: 6 bases; junction bases outside the gene matches: 10. Germline V lookup: CDR1 LGHNA, CDR2 YNFKEQ. CDR3 residues: CASSQDLGPQGGQPQHF. CDR3 DNA sequence: TGTGCCAGCAGCCAAGATCTTGGGCCACAGGGGGGTCAGCCCCAGCATTTT.

This sequence joins TRBV29-1 and TRBJ1-1; D not certain. The germline V gene encodes CDR1 SQVTM and CDR2 ANQGSEA. The CDR3 is 12 residues long. V shed 7 bases and J shed 10 bases, with 19 bases lying between them. In nucleotides, the CDR3 is TGCAGCGCCCACCCCGCCTTCGAAAGAGCTTTCTTT. This sequence encodes CSAHPAFERAFF. The full variable domain, in which reference TRBV29-1 and TRBJ1-1 provide the parts outside the CDR3, is SAVISQKPSRDICQRGTSLTIQCQVDSQVTMMFWYRQQPGQSLTLIATANQGSEATYESGFVIDKFPISRPNLTFSTLTVSNMSPEDSSIYLCSAHPAFERAFFGQGTRLTVV.

This sequence joins TRBV6-1 and TRBJ2-1; 8 nucleotides align to TRBD1. The V segment lost 4 bases and the J segment 9 bases; nucleotides outside the gene matches: 8. The CDR3 loop spans 14 amino acids. Per the germline V gene, CDR1 is MNHNS and CDR2 is SASEGT. CDR3 amino acids: CASSAGQGRSEQFF. CDR3 in DNA: TGTGCCAGCAGTGCAGGACAGGGAAGGAGTGAGCAGTTCTTC.

The gene calls are TRBV5-4 and TRBJ2-1; D unresolved. Germline V gene lookup returns CDR1 SGHNT and CDR2 YYREEE (reference sequence). There are 15 residues in the CDR3. Trimming stripped 4 bases from V and 0 bases from J, with 11 bases between. Here the CDR3 reads CASSLGVSSYNEQFF. CDR3 bases: TGTGCCAGCAGCCTCGGAGTGAGCTCCTACAATGAGCAGTTCTTC.

The chain is built from TRBV28 and TRBJ2-3; 9 bases match TRBD2. CDR3 length: 15 residues. J lost 1 base, V lost 10 bases, and 9 bases had no gene match. Germline V lookup: CDR1 MDHEN, CDR2 SYDVKM. The CDR3 DNA is TGTGCCATCCATGCGGGAGGGGCTCGCACAGATACGCAGTATTTT. As protein: CAIHAGGARTDTQYF.

The rearrangement uses TRBV7-7 and TRBJ2-1, with a possible D match to TRBD1 (6 bases). CDR1 SSHAT and CDR2 FNYEAQ come from the germline V gene (reference sequence). V lost 3 bases and J lost 1, with 10 bases in between. This CDR3 has 15 residues. CDR3 region: CASSLSQGSYNEQFF. CDR3 bases: TGTGCCAGCAGCTTGTCCCAGGGGTCCTACAATGAGCAGTTCTTC.

A single count supports this clone. The chain joins TRBV11-2 to TRBJ2-7; D might be TRBD1 (5 bases). From germline, CDR1 is SGHAT and CDR2 FQNNGV. This CDR3 has 15 amino acids. V lost 3 bases and J lost 3, with 15 bases in between. CDR3 protein: CASSFSSGSYYEQYF. CDR3 sequence (DNA): TGTGCCAGCAGCTTTTCCTCAGGGTCGTACTACGAGCAGTACTTC.

The chain couples TRBV7-9 to TRBJ2-5, with D possibly matching TRBD2 (6 bases). The CDR3 is 15 residues long. V dropped 7 bases and J dropped 2 bases, with 17 bases sitting between them. Germline V gives CDR1 SEHNR, CDR2 FQNEAQ (reference sequence). The CDR3 region has the DNA TGTGCCAGCACCGCCGCGGGAAACAGGCAAGAGACCCAGTACTTC. Protein: CASTAAGNRQETQYF.

This clone was seen just once. This chain uses TRBV6-1 with TRBJ1-2; possible D gene TRBD1, 6 bases. Germline values: CDR1 MNHNS, CDR2 SASEGT. This CDR3 contains 14 residues. V lost 7 bases, J lost 0 bases, and 12 bases lay in between. CDR3 sequence: CASTPGHTNYGYTF. The CDR3, as DNA: TGTGCCAGCACCCCGGGACACACTAACTATGGCTACACCTTC.

Written as DNA, the CDR3 is TGTGCCAGCAGTGAAACGACAGGGAGGGGCACTGAAGCTTTCTTT. Its translation: CASSETTGRGTEAFF. V and J are TRBV6-1 and TRBJ1-1; 7 bases align to TRBD1. This CDR3 has 15 residues. V was pared by 2 bases and J by 4 bases, with 7 bases of the junction left unmatched. Germline V gene sequence: CDR1 MNHNS, CDR2 SASEGT.

V usage is TRBV19 and J usage is TRBJ1-2; 9 bases line up with TRBD1. Germline values: CDR1 LNHDA, CDR2 SQIVND (reference sequence). This CDR3 has 15 amino acids. Trimming cost V 7 bases and J 0 bases; bases outside gene matches: 6. In DNA form, the CDR3 reads TGTGCCAGTAACCCCGGGACAGGGTCTAACTATGGCTACACCTTC. This translates into CASNPGTGSNYGYTF.